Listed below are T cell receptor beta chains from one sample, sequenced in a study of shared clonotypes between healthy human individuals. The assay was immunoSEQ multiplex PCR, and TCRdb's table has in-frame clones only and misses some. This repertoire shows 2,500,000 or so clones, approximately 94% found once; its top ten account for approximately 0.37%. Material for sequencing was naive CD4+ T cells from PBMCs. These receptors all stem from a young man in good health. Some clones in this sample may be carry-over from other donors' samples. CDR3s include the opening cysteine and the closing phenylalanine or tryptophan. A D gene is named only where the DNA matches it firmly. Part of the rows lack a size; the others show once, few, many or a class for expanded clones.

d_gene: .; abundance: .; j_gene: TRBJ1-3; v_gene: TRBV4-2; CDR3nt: TGTGCCAGCAGCCAAGGGGACGGGATTGGAAACACCATATATTTT; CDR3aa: CASSQGDGIGNTIYF
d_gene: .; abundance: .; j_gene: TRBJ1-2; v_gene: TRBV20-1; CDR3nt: TGCAGTGCCCGTTTTATAGGAAACACCTTC; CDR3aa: CSARFIGNTF
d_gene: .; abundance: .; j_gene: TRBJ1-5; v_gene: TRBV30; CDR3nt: TGTGCCTGGACCGGGGGGTCCGAGAGTCAGCCCCAGCATTTT; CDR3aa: CAWTGGSESQPQHF
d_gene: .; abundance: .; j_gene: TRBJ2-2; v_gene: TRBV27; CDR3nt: TGTGCCAGCAGTTTATTCTCCGGGACTTACAACACCGGGGAGCTGTTTTTT; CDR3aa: CASSLFSGTYNTGELFF
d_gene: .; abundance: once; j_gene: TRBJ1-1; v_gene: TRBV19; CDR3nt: TGTGCCAGTAGTTGGTGGGACCGAGACTACACTGAAGCTTTCTTT; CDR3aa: CASSWWDRDYTEAFF
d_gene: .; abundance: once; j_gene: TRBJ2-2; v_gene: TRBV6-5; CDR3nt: TGTGCCAGCAGCACGGACGCTTACACCGGGGAGCTGTTTTTT; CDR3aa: CASSTDAYTGELFF
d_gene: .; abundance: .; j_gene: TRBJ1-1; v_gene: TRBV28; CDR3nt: TGTGCCAGCAGTTTCCCGACCAAGGGAGCGGAAGCTTTCTTT; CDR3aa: CASSFPTKGAEAFF
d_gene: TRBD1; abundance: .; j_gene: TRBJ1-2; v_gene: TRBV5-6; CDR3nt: TGTGCCAGCAGCAAGCGACAGGGGGCCTATGGCTACACCTTC; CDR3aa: CASSKRQGAYGYTF
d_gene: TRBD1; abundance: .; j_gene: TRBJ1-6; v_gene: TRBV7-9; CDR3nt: TGTGCCAGCAGCTTAGGACAGGGGCATTCACCCCTCCACTTT; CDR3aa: CASSLGQGHSPLHF
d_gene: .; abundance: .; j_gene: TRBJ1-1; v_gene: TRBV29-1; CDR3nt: TGCAGCGTTGTGGGCAGCTTGAACACTGAAGCTTTCTTT; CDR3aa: CSVVGSLNTEAFF
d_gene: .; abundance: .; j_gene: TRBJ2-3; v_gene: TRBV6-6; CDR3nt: TGTGCCAGCGGGTTCGGACACGGCGGAGATACGCAGTATTTT; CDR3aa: CASGFGHGGDTQYF
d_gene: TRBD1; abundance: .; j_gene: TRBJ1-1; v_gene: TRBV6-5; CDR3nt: TGTGCCAGCACCACTACAGGGGTGAGTGAAGCTTTCTTT; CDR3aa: CASTTTGVSEAFF
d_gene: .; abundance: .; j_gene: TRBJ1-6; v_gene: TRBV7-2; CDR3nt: TGTGCCAGCAGCTTAGAGCAGGGAACTTCACCCCTCCACTTT; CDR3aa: CASSLEQGTSPLHF
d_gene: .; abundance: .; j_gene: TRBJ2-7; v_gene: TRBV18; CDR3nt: TGTGCCAGCTCACCCTACAGGGATAAGGACGAGCAGTACTTC; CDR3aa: CASSPYRDKDEQYF
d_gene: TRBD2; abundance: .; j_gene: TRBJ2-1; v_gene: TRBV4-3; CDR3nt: TGCGCCAGCAGCCAAACTAGCGGAAGAGACAATGAGCAGTTCTTC; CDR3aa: CASSQTSGRDNEQFF
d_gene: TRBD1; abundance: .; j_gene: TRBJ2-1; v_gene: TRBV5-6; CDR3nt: TGTGCCAGCAGCCGGGGACAGGGCAATGAGCAGTTCTTC; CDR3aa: CASSRGQGNEQFF
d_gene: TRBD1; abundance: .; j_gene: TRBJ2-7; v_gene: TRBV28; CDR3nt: TGTGCCAGCAGTTTTTTGACAGGGACCAACTCCTACGAGCAGTACTTC; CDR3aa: CASSFLTGTNSYEQYF
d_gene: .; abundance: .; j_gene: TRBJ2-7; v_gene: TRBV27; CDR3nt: TGTGCCAGCAGTTATGAAGGGGGGGGCTACGAGCAGTACTTC; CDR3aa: CASSYEGGGYEQYF
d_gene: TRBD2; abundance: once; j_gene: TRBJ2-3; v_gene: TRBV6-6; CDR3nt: TGTGCCAGCAGTTACTCGACTAGCGGGTCGGGAGATACGCAGTATTTT; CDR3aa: CASSYSTSGSGDTQYF
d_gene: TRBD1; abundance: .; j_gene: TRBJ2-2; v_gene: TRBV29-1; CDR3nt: TGCAGCGTTGGAACCTTTGATCATTGGCAGGGGGCGCCCCCCGGGGAGCTGTTTTTT; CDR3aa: CSVGTFDHWQGAPPGELFF
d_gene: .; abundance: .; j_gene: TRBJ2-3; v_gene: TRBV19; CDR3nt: TGTGCCAGTAGTATAGGGGTTTCAGATACGCAGTATTTT; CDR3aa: CASSIGVSDTQYF
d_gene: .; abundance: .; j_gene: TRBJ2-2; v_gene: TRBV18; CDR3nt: TGTGCCAGCTCACCACCGTTCAGAGCCGCCGGGGAGCTGTTTTTT; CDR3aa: CASSPPFRAAGELFF
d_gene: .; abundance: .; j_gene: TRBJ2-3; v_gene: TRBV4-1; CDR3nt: TGCGCCAGCAGCCAAGTGGGTGCCCGGAACACAGATACGCAGTATTTT; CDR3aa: CASSQVGARNTDTQYF
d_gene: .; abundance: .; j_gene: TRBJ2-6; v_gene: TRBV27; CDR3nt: TGTGCCAGCAGGTCCGTAAACTCTGGGGCCAACGTCCTGACTTTC; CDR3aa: CASRSVNSGANVLTF
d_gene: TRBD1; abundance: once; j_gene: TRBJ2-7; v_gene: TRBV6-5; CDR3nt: TGTGCCAGCAGTTTAGGGGGCCGGTCCTACGAGCAGTACTTC; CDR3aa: CASSLGGRSYEQYF
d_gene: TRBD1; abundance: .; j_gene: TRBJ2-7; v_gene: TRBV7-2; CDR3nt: TGTGCCAGCAGCTTTTCTGGGACAGGGACCTTCTCCTACGAGCAGTACTTC; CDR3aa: CASSFSGTGTFSYEQYF
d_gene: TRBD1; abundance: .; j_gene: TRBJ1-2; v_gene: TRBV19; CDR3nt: TGTGCCAGTAGTATAGCTCGGGACAGGGTCCAGGGCTACACCTTC; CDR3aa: CASSIARDRVQGYTF
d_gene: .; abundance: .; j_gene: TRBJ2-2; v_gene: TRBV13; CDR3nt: TGTGCCAGCAGCAGTACCCCTAGGAGGTTGAACACCGGGGAGCTGTTTTTT; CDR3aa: CASSSTPRRLNTGELFF
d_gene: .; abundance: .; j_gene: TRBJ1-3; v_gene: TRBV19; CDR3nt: TGTGCCAGTAGAGGGGACAACTCTGGAAACACCATATATTTT; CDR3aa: CASRGDNSGNTIYF
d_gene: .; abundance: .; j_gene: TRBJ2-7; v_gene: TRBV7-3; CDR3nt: TGTGCCAGCACCGACCTACGGGGGTCGAGCTCCTACGAGCAGTACTTC; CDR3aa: CASTDLRGSSSYEQYF
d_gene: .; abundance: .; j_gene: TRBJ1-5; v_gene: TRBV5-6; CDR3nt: TGTGCCAGCAGCGGGACCTTAACAGGGCAGCCCCAGCATTTT; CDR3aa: CASSGTLTGQPQHF
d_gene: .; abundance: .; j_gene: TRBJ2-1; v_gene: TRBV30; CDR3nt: TGTGCCTGGAGTTTACCTCGCCATAGGCGTGAGCAGTTCTTC; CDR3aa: CAWSLPRHRREQFF
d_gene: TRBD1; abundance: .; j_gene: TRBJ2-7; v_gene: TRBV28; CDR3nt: TGTGCCAGCAGGACGACGGGGACAGGGGCCTACGAGCAGTACTTC; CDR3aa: CASRTTGTGAYEQYF
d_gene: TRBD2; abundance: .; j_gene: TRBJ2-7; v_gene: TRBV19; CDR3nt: TGTGCCAGTAGTAGGACTAGCGTCTACGAGCAGTACTTC; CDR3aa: CASSRTSVYEQYF
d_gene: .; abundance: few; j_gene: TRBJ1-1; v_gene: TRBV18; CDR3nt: TGTGCCAGCTCACATGGACAGAACACTGAAGCTTTCTTT; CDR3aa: CASSHGQNTEAFF
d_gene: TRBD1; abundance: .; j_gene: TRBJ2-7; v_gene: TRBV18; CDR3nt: TGTGCCAGCTCACCCGACAGGGGGACTATACTCTACGAGCAGTACTTC; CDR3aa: CASSPDRGTILYEQYF
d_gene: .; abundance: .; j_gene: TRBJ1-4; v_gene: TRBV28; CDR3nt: TGTGCCAGCAGTGGTCCGGGAAGCGGTGAAAAACTGTTTTTT; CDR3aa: CASSGPGSGEKLFF
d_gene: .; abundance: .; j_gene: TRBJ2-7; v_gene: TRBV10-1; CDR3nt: TGCGCCAGCAGAAGAAACGGAGCCTACGAGCAGTACTTC; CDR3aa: CASRRNGAYEQYF
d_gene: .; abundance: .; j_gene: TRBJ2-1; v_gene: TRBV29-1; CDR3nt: TGCAGCGTTGCGGGGAAAGGGGGGTACAATGAGCAGTTCTTC; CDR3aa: CSVAGKGGYNEQFF
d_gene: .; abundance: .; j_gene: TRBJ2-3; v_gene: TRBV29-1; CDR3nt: TGCAGCGTTGAATTGCCAGGCACAGATACGCAGTATTTT; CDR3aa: CSVELPGTDTQYF
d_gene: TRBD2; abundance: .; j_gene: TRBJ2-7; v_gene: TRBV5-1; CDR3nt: TGCGCCAGCAGCTTTGGCGGGACTAGCGGGAGGGCCTACGAGCAGTACTTC; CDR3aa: CASSFGGTSGRAYEQYF
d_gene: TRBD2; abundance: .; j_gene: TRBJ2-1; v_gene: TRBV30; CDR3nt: TGTGCCTGGGTAGGGGGACTAGCGGACAATGAGCAGTTCTTC; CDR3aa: CAWVGGLADNEQFF
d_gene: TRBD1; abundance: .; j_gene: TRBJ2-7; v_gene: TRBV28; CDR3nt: TGTGCCAGCAGGCTCGGGACAGGGGACTCCTACGAGCAGTACTTC; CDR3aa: CASRLGTGDSYEQYF
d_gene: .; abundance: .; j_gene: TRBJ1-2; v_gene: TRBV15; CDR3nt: TGTGCCACCACCACGGGGGGGAGGGACTATGGCTACACCTTC; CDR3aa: CATTTGGRDYGYTF
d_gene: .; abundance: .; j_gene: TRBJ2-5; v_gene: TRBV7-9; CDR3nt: TGTGCCAGCAGCTTAGGTGTCGGCAGGCAAGAGACCCAGTACTTC; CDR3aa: CASSLGVGRQETQYF
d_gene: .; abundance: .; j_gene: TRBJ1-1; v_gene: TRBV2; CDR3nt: TGTGCCAGCAGTGGTGCCGTACCGAACACTGAAGCTTTCTTT; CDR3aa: CASSGAVPNTEAFF
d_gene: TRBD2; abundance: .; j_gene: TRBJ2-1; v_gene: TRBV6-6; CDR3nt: TGTGCCAGCATCGCGACTAGCGGGTCTATCTACAATGAGCAGTTCTTC; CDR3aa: CASIATSGSIYNEQFF
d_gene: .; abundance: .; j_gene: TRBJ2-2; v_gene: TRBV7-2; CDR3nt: TGTGCCAGCAGCTTAATCGGACAGACCGGGGAGCTGTTTTTT; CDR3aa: CASSLIGQTGELFF
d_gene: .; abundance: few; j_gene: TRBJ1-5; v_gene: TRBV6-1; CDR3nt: TGTGCAAGCAAAAGGGGACTGAATCAGCCCCAGCATTTT; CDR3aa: CASKRGLNQPQHF
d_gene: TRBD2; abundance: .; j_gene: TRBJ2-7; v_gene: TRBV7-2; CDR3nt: TGTGCCAGCAGCCCAAGACTAGCGGGAGCCGAGCAGTACTTC; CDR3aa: CASSPRLAGAEQYF
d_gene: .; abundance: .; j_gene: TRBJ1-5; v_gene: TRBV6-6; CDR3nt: TGTGCCAGCACCCAAGTGGGGGATGGCAATCAGCCCCAGCATTTT; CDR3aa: CASTQVGDGNQPQHF
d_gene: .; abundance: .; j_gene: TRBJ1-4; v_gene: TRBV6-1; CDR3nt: TGTGCCAGCAGTGTGGAGCACAGCGCCTTGCGTGAAAAACTGTTTTTT; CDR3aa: CASSVEHSALREKLFF
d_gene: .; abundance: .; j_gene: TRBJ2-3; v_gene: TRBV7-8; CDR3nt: TGTGCCAGCTTGGGGAGGCTACACCCTAGCACAGATACGCAGTATTTT; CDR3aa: CASLGRLHPSTDTQYF
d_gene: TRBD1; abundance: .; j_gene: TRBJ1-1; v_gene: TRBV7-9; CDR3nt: TGTGCCAGCAGCTCAAAGCCTGGACAGGGGTACACTGAAGCTTTCTTT; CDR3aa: CASSSKPGQGYTEAFF
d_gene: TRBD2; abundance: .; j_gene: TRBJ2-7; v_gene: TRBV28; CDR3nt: TGTGCCAGCAGGCCCCCCAGACTAGCGGGAGGGGGGGGCTACGAGCAGTACTTC; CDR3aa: CASRPPRLAGGGGYEQYF